This TCR beta chain was sequenced during a study of T-cell memory formation after mild COVID-19. Study conclusions and caveats: There were some responding clones in pre-infection memory, which suggested that cross-reactive memory had joined. CD4/CD8 balance characterized clones contracting day 15 to 85, and CD4+ skew characterized later expanders. The main location of contracting CD4+ clones was CM and EM, and that of contracting CD8+ clones was EMRA.

The CDR3 has 16 amino acids. Germline CDR1 reads SGHVS; CDR2 reads FQNEAQ. Trimming cost V 2 bases and J 3 bases, with 14 bases left between them. There are a few counts of this clonotype. The target antigen is unknown. Researchers used 5'RACE with constant-segment primers to make TCR alpha and TCR beta cDNA libraries that carry sample barcodes and UMIs. Via MiXCR, TCRdb re-called the 5' RACE reads, giving one row per CDR3 protein. The data show around 370,000 distinct CDR3 sequences, with under 25% seen just once and under 15% held by the top ten. Sample: PBMCs or a T cell subset sorted from them (not recorded which). The chain links TRBV7-8 to TRBJ2-4, with unresolved D. The clonotype was recovered from an adult woman who had mild COVID-19 (a few samples of this study predate the infection). Cell type and time point are not known. CDR3 loop: CASSLTRANSKNIQYF. DNA for the CDR3: TGTGCCAGCAGCTTAACCCGGGCCAATAGCAAAAACATTCAGTACTTC.